This paragraph covers one T cell receptor (beta chain) sequence. In blood CD8+ and CD4+ T cells, TCR beta underwent sequencing. These data are taken from a study of CD8 T cells in Susac syndrome. Study details: At blood draw, Susac syndrome patients were therapy-naive, on corticosteroids, or on intravenous immunoglobulin alone.

RNA amounts of roughly 0.5 to 1 ug underwent reverse transcription with random hexamers. The method of amplification for TCR beta CDR3 was immunoSEQ multiplex PCR, covering 54 Vbeta and 13 Jbeta. Using its own MiXCR run on the immunoSEQ multiplex PCR reads, TCRdb lists one record per CDR3 protein. Among 150,000 or so distinct CDR3 sequences listed, 90% to 97% were seen once. Trimming took 4 bases from V and 4 from J; bases not matched to a gene: 5. CDR1 and CDR2 (germline): LGHDT, YNNKEL (reference sequence). This CDR3 comprises 15 residues. The specimen was CD4+ T cells from PBMCs. The genes are TRBV3-1 and TRBJ2-2, with 8 bases fitting TRBD2. The receptor's source is a human donor with Susac syndrome. In DNA form, the CDR3 reads TGTGCCAGCAGCCTACGAGGGACTAGCACCGGGGAGCTGTTTTTT. It yields the protein CASSLRGTSTGELFF.